The 8 T cell receptor gamma chains below all came from one sample that was sequenced in a study of Vδ1+ human thymocytes (dated by TCRdb to about 2018). Study-wide findings and limitations: The thymic TRG and TRD repertoires appeared highly polyclonal, with Gaussian CDR3 length distributions, in contrast to the oligoclonal repertoires of peripheral blood.

Sequencing used an Illumina MiSeq. RNA was extracted with the RNeasy mini kit and reverse transcribed using Superscript III. CDR3 amplicons were generated by multiplex PCR with pooled V-gene forward primers and a constant-region reverse primer carrying Illumina adaptor overhangs. The public reads were reprocessed by TCRdb using CATT, and rows of matching DNA were later combined. A total of 36,000 or so gamma-chain clones appear in this sample, just over 20% of them only once. The top ten clonotypes cover roughly 2% of the sample. The antigens for these receptors are not known. Sequencing was done on a sample of Vdelta1+ gamma-delta thymocytes from the thymus. The cell subset or site label of this sample denotes: FACS-sorted CD3+ TCRalphabeta- TCRVdelta1+ TCRVdelta2- thymocytes. These TCRs come from a girl under three years old who had congenital heart surgery.

This clone was seen only a few times. One base away lies a much larger clone, so this may be a sequencing read error. The chain employs TRGV3 and TRGJ1 or TRGJ2. The CDR3 has 11 residues. Germline CDR1 is VTNTFY and CDR2 is YDVSTARD (reference sequence). V gave up 1 base and J gave up 9 bases; unmatched junction bases: 3. The CDR3 reads CATWDSRKKLF. Here the CDR3 DNA reads TGTGCCACCTGGGACAGCCGTAAGAAACTCTTT.

This clone was seen more than once but under ten times. The V call is TRGV8, the J call TRGJ1 or TRGJ2. The germline V gene encodes CDR1 VENAVY and CDR2 YDSYNSRV. The CDR3 loop spans 15 amino acids. J gave up 3 bases and V 4 bases, and 12 bases lay outside the gene matches. CDR3 sequence: CATWDPSPLYYKKLF. The CDR3 DNA reads TGTGCCACCTGGGACCCTAGCCCCCTTTATTATAAGAAACTCTTT.

With regard to this clone: At one end, the junction sequence differs from germline, possibly due to a read error. The rearrangement uses TRGV8 and TRGJ1 or TRGJ2. The CDR3 is 15 amino acids. CDR1 is VENAVY and CDR2 is YDSYNSRV in the germline V gene. Here the CDR3 reads CATWTPHRDYYKKLF. DNA for the CDR3: TGTGCCACCTGGACCCCCCACCGGGATTATTATAAGAAACTCTTC.

This chain joins TRGV8 and TRGJ1 or TRGJ2. There are 14 residues in the CDR3. Germline-derived CDR1 and CDR2 are VENAVY and YDSYNSRV. The junction had 5 bases not matched to a gene; V was cut back by 0 bases and J by 3 bases. The chain's CDR3 is CATWDRTTYYKKLF. The CDR3 DNA reads as TGTGCCACCTGGGATAGGACTACTTATTATAAGAAACTCTTT.

Notes on this clone: A much more abundant neighbour one base away suggests this may be a read error. The V gene is TRGV8, the J gene TRGJ1 or TRGJ2. Germline CDR1 VENAVY, CDR2 YDSYNSRV. The CDR3 is 13 residues long. Written as DNA, the CDR3 is TGTGCCGCCTGGGATCCGAATTATTATAAGAAACTCTTT. Translating gives CAAWDPNYYKKLF.

By sample share, this clone is medium-sized. One base away lies a much larger clone, so this may be a sequencing read error. The V gene is TRGV8, the J gene TRGJP2. The V gene's germline CDR1 is VENAVY and CDR2 YDSYNSRV. CDR3 size: 13 residues. CDR3 residues: CATWNSSDWIKTF. The CDR3 DNA reads TGTGCCACCTGGAATAGTAGTGATTGGATCAAGACGTTT.

This clone showed up just a few times. This specimen includes other DNA sequences encoding the same CDR3. The rearrangement links TRGV8 to TRGJ1 or TRGJ2. The CDR3 totals 13 residues. J lost 3 bases, V lost 3 bases, and 5 bases had no gene match. Germline CDR1 reads VENAVY; CDR2 reads YDSYNSRV. Here the CDR3 DNA reads TGTGCCACCTGGGATCTGTCTTATTATAAGAAACTCTTT. Its translation: CATWDLSYYKKLF.

The chain has TRGV9 and TRGJ1 or TRGJ2. V trimming: 12 bases; J trimming: 6 bases; junction bases outside the gene matches: 14. The CDR3 is 12 amino acids. CDR1 is GITISATS and CDR2 is ISYDGTV in the germline V gene (reference sequence). This chain's CDR3 is CATWDRSYKKLF. CDR3 DNA: TGTGCCACCTGGGACCGGTCTTATAAGAAACTCTTT.